What follows are 12 T cell receptor beta chains derived from one specimen sequenced in a study of blood T cell repertoires in COVID-19. Clones were sequenced by immunoSEQ multiplex PCR, and TCRdb holds only the in-frame ones, with some missing. The sample lists under 80,000 clones; more than 70% were seen once. The specimen was peripheral blood. The receptors originated from a man in his 60s with acute or convalescent COVID-19.

This clone is a singleton in its sample. The V call is TRBV6-2 or TRBV6-3, the J call TRBJ1-5; 8 bases map to TRBD1. The CDR3 length is 14 residues. The V and J ends lost 6 bases and 3 bases, in that order; junction bases with no gene match: 4. The germline V gene has CDR1 MNHEY and CDR2 SVGEGT. CDR3 DNA: TGTGCCAGCAGCAGGGACAGGAACAATCAGCCCCAGCATTTT. Its protein product is CASSRDRNNQPQHF.

This clone showed up just a few times. This rearrangement joins TRBV6-5 to TRBJ1-2; possible D gene TRBD1, 5 bases. This CDR3 spans 13 amino acids. Germline loops: CDR1 MNHEY, CDR2 SVGAGI. The V gene lost 0 bases and the J gene lost 6 bases, with 8 bases spanning the gap. The CDR3 loop reads CASSYSPGHGYTF. The CDR3 coding sequence is TGTGCCAGCAGTTACTCTCCAGGGCATGGCTACACCTTC.

The genes are TRBV18 and TRBJ2-7; TRBD2 might be the D (6 bases). V was trimmed by 6 bases and J by 2 bases, leaving 14 bases between them. Germline V lookup: CDR1 KGHSH, CDR2 LQKENI. This CDR3 contains 14 residues. Here the CDR3 reads CASSEGTPAYEQYF. As DNA, the CDR3 is TGTGCCAGCTCGGAGGGGACTCCCGCCTACGAGCAGTACTTC.

The chain couples TRBV27 to TRBJ1-1, with D unresolved. Germline CDR1 is MNHEY and CDR2 is SMNVEV (reference sequence). Trimming took off 6 bases at V and 2 bases at J, with 10 bases between the two ends. The CDR3 length is 13 residues. As DNA, the CDR3 is TGTGCCAGCAGCCTATTCCCTAACACTGAAGCTTTCTTT. Translating gives CASSLFPNTEAFF.

The rearrangement links TRBV4-2 to TRBJ1-3; TRBD1 might be the D (5 bases). The V gene lost 2 bases and the J gene lost 1 base, with 9 bases spanning the gap. From germline, CDR1 is LGHNA and CDR2 YNFKEQ. The CDR3 loop spans 15 amino acids. In nucleotides, the CDR3 is TGTGCCAGCAGCCAAAGGTCAGGGTCTGGAAACACCATATATTTT. Its protein is CASSQRSGSGNTIYF.

The chain joins TRBV19 to TRBJ2-3; 8 bases line up with TRBD1. In germline, CDR1 is LNHDA, CDR2 SQIVND (reference sequence). The CDR3 totals 14 residues. V lost 5 bases to trimming and J lost 8 bases; unmatched junction nucleotides: 9. The CDR3 here is CASSSGTGLGTQYF. CDR3 nucleotide sequence: TGTGCCAGTAGTTCCGGGACAGGATTAGGTACGCAGTATTTT.

The gene calls are TRBV18 and TRBJ2-7; 7 nucleotides match TRBD1. V was pared by 3 bases and J by 4 bases, with 3 bases of the junction left unmatched. The germline CDR1 and CDR2 sequences are KGHSH and LQKENI. The CDR3 length is 13 residues. Written as DNA, the CDR3 is TGTGCCAGCTCACCTAGCAGGGGGTACGAGCAGTACTTC. Amino acid sequence: CASSPSRGYEQYF. The full variable domain, in which reference TRBV18 and TRBJ2-7 provide the parts outside the CDR3, is NAGVMQNPRHLVRRRGQEARLRCSPMKGHSHVYWYRQLPEEGLKFMVYLQKENIIDESGMPKERFSAEFPKEGPSILRIQQVVRGDSAAYFCASSPSRGYEQYFGPGTRLTVT.

This clone was observed a single time. The chain couples TRBV13 to TRBJ2-7; 13 bases match TRBD2. The junction had 6 bases not matched to a gene; V was cut back by 5 bases and J by 2 bases. Germline V gives CDR1 PRHDT, CDR2 FYEKMQ (reference sequence). The CDR3 covers 16 residues. The CDR3 DNA follows: TGTGCCAGCAGCCCGAGGACTAGCGGGGGAACCTACGAGCAGTACTTC. It is translated as CASSPRTSGGTYEQYF.

This chain uses TRBV5-5 with TRBJ1-3, with 8 positions matching TRBD1. CDR1 and CDR2 (germline): SGHKS, YYEKEE (reference sequence). There are 15 residues in the CDR3. J gave up 4 bases and V 4 bases, and 7 bases lay outside the gene matches. The DNA of the CDR3 is TGTGCCAGCAGCCCGACAGGGGCCGGGGGAAACACCATATATTTT. It is translated as CASSPTGAGGNTIYF.

Points on this clone: Other DNA sequences in this sample translate to the same CDR3. The chain has TRBV2 and TRBJ1-3, with D perhaps matching TRBD1 (6 bases). The germline gives CDR1 SNHLY, CDR2 FYNNEI. V was pared by 3 bases and J by 2 bases, with 8 bases between. This CDR3 is built from 14 residues. The CDR3: CASSEWGPGNTIYF. The CDR3 DNA sequence: TGTGCCAGCAGTGAGTGGGGGCCTGGAAACACCATATATTTT.

The J gene is TRBJ2-3, the V gene TRBV7-3; maybe TRBD2 (5 bases). This CDR3 is 14 amino acids long. Trimming took 2 bases from V and 3 from J, leaving 9 bases between them. Germline V gene lookup returns CDR1 SGHTA and CDR2 FQGTGA. The CDR3 nucleotides read TGTGCCAGCAGCTTAGGAGGCATTACAGATACGCAGTATTTT. Residues: CASSLGGITDTQYF.

This chain uses TRBV4-2 with TRBJ1-1, with 7 bases aligning to TRBD1. Germline loops: CDR1 LGHNA, CDR2 YNFKEQ. The J segment lost 7 bases and the V segment lost 4 bases, leaving 6 bases of the junction unmatched. There are 13 residues in the CDR3. CDR3 residues: CASSLRTGDEAFF. The CDR3 DNA reads TGTGCCAGCAGCCTACGGACAGGCGATGAAGCTTTCTTT.